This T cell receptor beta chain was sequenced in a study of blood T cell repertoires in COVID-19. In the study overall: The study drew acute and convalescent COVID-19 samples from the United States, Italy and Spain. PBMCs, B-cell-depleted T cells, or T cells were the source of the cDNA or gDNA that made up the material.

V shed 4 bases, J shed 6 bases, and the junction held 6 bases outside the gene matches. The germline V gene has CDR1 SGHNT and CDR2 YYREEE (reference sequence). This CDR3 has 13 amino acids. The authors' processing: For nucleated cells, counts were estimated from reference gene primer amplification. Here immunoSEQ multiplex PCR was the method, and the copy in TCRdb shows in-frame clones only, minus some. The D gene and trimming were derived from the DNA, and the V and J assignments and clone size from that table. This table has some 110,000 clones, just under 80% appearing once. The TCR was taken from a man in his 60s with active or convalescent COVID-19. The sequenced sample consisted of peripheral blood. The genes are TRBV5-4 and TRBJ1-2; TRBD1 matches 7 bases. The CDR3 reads CASSARDSHGYTF. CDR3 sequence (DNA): TGTGCCAGCAGCGCCCGGGACAGCCATGGCTACACCTTC.